These 21 T cell receptor beta chains were all obtained from the same sample, sequenced in a study of T cell responses to AZD1222 COVID-19 vaccine. The table came from immunoSEQ multiplex PCR; TCRdb's copy has only in-frame clones and leaves some out. The sample lists over 130,000 clones, around nine tenths occurring once. Sequenced here: peripheral blood, sampled on day 0 of AZD1222 vaccination. All receptors derive from an adult in good health.

J is TRBJ1-6 and V is TRBV7-9; D remains unclear. The CDR3 length is 14 residues. The germline CDR1 and CDR2 sequences are SEHNR and FQNEAQ (reference sequence). Trimming cost V 7 bases and J 8 bases, with 15 bases left between them. Here the CDR3 DNA reads TGTGCCAGCAACTCCCCGCTGGCTGATTCACCCCTCCACTTT. Translated, it gives CASNSPLADSPLHF.

The chain combines TRBV6-6 with TRBJ1-3; D call uncertain. V lost 0 bases to trimming and J lost 3 bases, with 12 bases between them. Germline-derived CDR1 and CDR2 are MNHNY and SVGAGI (reference sequence). This CDR3 contains 16 residues. DNA for the CDR3: TGTGCCAGCAGTTACTCGAGAATTCCAGGTGGAAACACCATATATTTT. It is translated as CASSYSRIPGGNTIYF.

The chain links TRBV9 to TRBJ2-1; 12 nucleotides align to TRBD2. Unmatched junction bases numbered 1, after V lost 3 bases and J lost 6 bases. The germline V gene encodes CDR1 SGDLS and CDR2 YYNGEE. CDR3 length equals 14 residues. The DNA for the CDR3 is TGTGCCAGCAGCGCGACTAGCGGGAGCAATGAGCAGTTCTTC. It specifies CASSATSGSNEQFF. The complete variable domain, with remaining parts taken from reference TRBV9 and TRBJ2-1, reads DSGVTQTPKHLITATGQRVTLRCSPRSGDLSVYWYQQSLDQGLQFLIQYYNGEERAKGNILERFSAQQFPDLHSELNLSSLELGDSALYFCASSATSGSNEQFFGPGTRLTVL.

This clone is categorized as medium-sized. The rearrangement joins TRBV6-1 to TRBJ1-5; 8 bases are shared with TRBD1. After removal of 5 bases from V and 5 bases from J, the junction contained 5 bases not matched to a gene. This CDR3 contains 14 residues. Germline V gene data show CDR1 as MNHNS and CDR2 as SASEGT. The DNA for the CDR3 is TGTGCCAGCAGTTTCGGACAGGGCTATCAGCCCCAGCATTTT. Protein: CASSFGQGYQPQHF.

This sequence joins TRBV5-1 and TRBJ2-1, with D hard to call. The ends were cut back, 2 bases at V and 0 bases at J, with 0 bases in the middle. The CDR3 has 12 residues. Germline CDR1 and CDR2: SGHRS and YFSETQ. CDR3 nucleotides: TGCGCCAGCAGCTTCTCCTACAATGAGCAGTTCTTC. Its protein is CASSFSYNEQFF.

The CDR3 DNA sequence: TGTGCCAGCAGCCTACTTCCCCTAGAAGGAGAGACCCAGTACTTC. Translated, it gives CASSLLPLEGETQYF. The V and J genes are TRBV7-2 and TRBJ2-5, with D uncertain. V shed 5 bases and J shed 4 bases, with 17 bases lying between them. Germline V lookup: CDR1 SGHTA, CDR2 FQGNSA. This CDR3 has 15 amino acids.

This chain uses TRBV3-1 (or the pseudogene TRBV3-2) with TRBJ1-1; D ambiguous. The V end lost 0 bases, the J end lost 1 base, and 6 bases lay between the germline ends. Germline V gene data show CDR1 as LGHDT and CDR2 as YNNKEL (reference sequence). The CDR3 extends over 14 amino acids. CDR3 protein: CASSQEARNTEAFF. CDR3 DNA sequence: TGTGCCAGCAGCCAAGAGGCCAGGAACACTGAAGCTTTCTTT.

The chain joins TRBV6-5 to TRBJ1-1; 8 bases match TRBD1. The V gene end was trimmed by 6 bases and the J gene end by 1 base; junction bases not matched to a gene: 4. This CDR3 has 14 residues. Germline assignment: CDR1 MNHEY and CDR2 SVGAGI. CDR3 in DNA: TGTGCCAGCAGAGGCAGGGGGCAGAACACTGAAGCTTTCTTT. Encoded protein: CASRGRGQNTEAFF.

The CDR3 nucleotides are TGTGCCAGCAGCGGAGGGATCTATGGCTACACCTTC. Its translation is CASSGGIYGYTF. The chain carries TRBV28 and TRBJ1-2; D unresolved. Trimming shortened V by 6 bases and J by 4 bases, and 9 bases separated the two germline ends. Germline CDR1 is MDHEN and CDR2 is SYDVKM. This CDR3 is 12 amino acids long.

The rearrangement links TRBV20-1 to TRBJ1-5, with 7 positions matching TRBD1. V lost 3 bases and J lost 7; bases outside the gene matches: 9. Germline values: CDR1 DFQATT, CDR2 SNEGSKA (reference sequence). The CDR3 totals 14 residues. The CDR3 here is CSASKGTAKQPQHF. DNA for the CDR3: TGCAGTGCTAGTAAAGGGACAGCAAAACAGCCCCAGCATTTT.

The chain employs TRBV28 and TRBJ1-1, with D possibly being TRBD1 (6 bases). CDR1 is MDHEN, CDR2 SYDVKM, per germline. This CDR3 comprises 15 residues. Deletions cut 4 bases from V and 1 base from J, with 13 bases between. CDR3 DNA: TGTGCCAGCAGTTATCTGGGGGCGGGGAACACTGAAGCTTTCTTT. Protein: CASSYLGAGNTEAFF.

Only one count was recorded for this clone. This sequence joins TRBV10-3 and TRBJ2-7; 8 bases line up with TRBD2. V shed 2 bases, J shed 0 bases, and the junction held 12 bases outside the gene matches. There are 18 residues in the CDR3. Per the germline V gene, CDR1 is ENHRY and CDR2 is SYGVKD. This CDR3 reads CAISEHSGGGSGSYEQYF. CDR3 nucleotide sequence: TGTGCCATCAGTGAGCACAGCGGGGGTGGTTCTGGCTCCTACGAGCAGTACTTC.

The V gene is TRBV5-1, the J gene TRBJ1-1; D unclear. The CDR3 extends over 13 amino acids. Deletions cut 4 bases from V and 4 bases from J, with 11 bases between. CDR1 and CDR2 from the germline V gene are SGHRS and YFSETQ. CDR3 protein: CASSPLTGTEAFF. The CDR3 nucleotides read TGCGCCAGCAGCCCTTTAACGGGCACTGAAGCTTTCTTT.

The J gene is TRBJ1-2, the V gene TRBV10-3; D not resolved. The CDR3 length is 15 residues. V was pared by 0 bases and J by 8 bases, with 16 bases between. The germline gives CDR1 ENHRY, CDR2 SYGVKD. Here the CDR3 reads CAISESRPLNGGYTF. CDR3 nucleotide sequence: TGTGCCATCAGTGAGTCGAGACCACTAAATGGCGGCTACACCTTC.

The chain carries TRBV5-6 and TRBJ2-1; unclear D gene. The length of the CDR3 is 15 residues. CDR1 is SGHDT, CDR2 YYEEEE, per germline. V dropped 2 bases and J dropped 4 bases, with 13 bases sitting between them. The CDR3 bases are TGTGCCAGCAGCTTACGTGGTAGGCCATACAATGAGCAGTTCTTC. Translating gives CASSLRGRPYNEQFF.

The V gene is TRBV3-1 (or the pseudogene TRBV3-2), the J gene TRBJ2-5, with no clear D. Germline V gives CDR1 LGHDT, CDR2 YNNKEL (reference sequence). There are 15 residues in the CDR3. The ends were cut back, 1 base at V and 5 bases at J, with 14 bases in the middle. The CDR3 protein is CASSQGDRDRETQYF. The CDR3 DNA is TGTGCCAGCAGCCAAGGGGATCGCGACCGGGAGACCCAGTACTTC.

As for this clone: One junction end disagrees with the germline gene, perhaps due to a read error. V gene TRBV7-7 combines with J gene TRBJ2-3, with TRBD2 matching 8 bases. The CDR3 runs 15 residues. Germline V lookup: CDR1 SSHAT, CDR2 FNYEAQ (reference sequence). The CDR3 spells CASSLARSGENTQYF. CDR3 in DNA: TGTGCTAGCAGCTTAGCGCGTAGCGGGGAAAATACGCAGTATTTT. Full variable domain (missing parts from reference TRBV7-7 and TRBJ2-3): GAGVSQSPRYKVTKRGQDVTLRCDPISSHATLYWYQQALGQGPEFLTYFNYEAQPDKSGLPSDRFSAERPEGSISTLTIQRTEQRDSAMYRCASSLARSGENTQYFGPGTRLTVL.

This clone was counted only a few times. The gene calls are TRBV3-1 (or the pseudogene TRBV3-2) and TRBJ1-1; D call uncertain. V was pared by 2 bases and J by 1 base, with 8 bases between. The CDR3 is 14 residues long. In germline, CDR1 is LGHDT, CDR2 YNNKEL (reference sequence). The CDR3 DNA reads as TGTGCCAGCAGCCAACTAGGAGGGAACACTGAAGCTTTCTTT. Encoded protein: CASSQLGGNTEAFF.

This clone was recorded only once. V usage is TRBV7-8 and J usage is TRBJ2-1; 8 nucleotides align to TRBD2. Per the germline V gene, CDR1 is SGHVS and CDR2 is FQNEAQ. The CDR3 is made up of 16 amino acids. After removal of 5 bases from V and 9 bases from J, the junction contained 15 bases not matched to a gene. CDR3 amino acids: CASSPRTSLNPGEQFF. The CDR3 nucleotides read TGTGCCAGCAGCCCTCGGACTAGCTTAAACCCCGGTGAGCAGTTCTTC.

The CDR3 DNA reads TGTGCCAGCAGCTTAAGGGGACAGGGGTCCTACGAGCAGTACTTC. It translates to CASSLRGQGSYEQYF. The V gene is TRBV7-2, the J gene TRBJ2-7; 10 bases align to TRBD1. Losses at the gene ends were 2 bases for V and 1 base for J; bases not matched to a gene: 2. The CDR3 totals 15 residues. The germline V gene encodes CDR1 SGHTA and CDR2 FQGNSA.

J is TRBJ1-1 and V is TRBV5-4, with a possible D match to TRBD1 (6 bases). The CDR3 extends over 14 amino acids. Trimming removed 0 bases at V and 0 bases at J, with 6 bases between. CDR1 is SGHNT, CDR2 YYREEE, per germline (reference sequence). CDR3: CASSLDRVNTEAFF. The CDR3 bases are TGTGCCAGCAGCTTGGACAGGGTGAACACTGAAGCTTTCTTT.